This T cell receptor beta chain was sequenced during a study of vaccination and CD4 T cells after COVID-19. Study as a whole: Sampling after COVID took place at a median of about 98 days (range 35 to 161) following diagnosis. Stimulation of the cells used overlapping spike peptide pools from SARS-CoV-2 and from the common cold coronaviruses HCoV-NL63, HCoV-OC43 and HCoV-229E. Study-wide results and caveats: The study found median SARS-CoV-2-reactive clonotypes rising from 21 to 38, not significantly.

With the Oncomine TCR Beta short-read assay, DNA from cultured CD4+ T cells was sequenced. TCRdb passed the PCR reads through MiXCR, listing each CDR3 protein once. The sample lists approximately 13,000 distinct CDR3 sequences, 25% to 30% occurring once. Treatment of the sample: roughly 11-day PBMC culture with coronavirus spike peptide pools or control peptides (ViraFEST assay). For this clonotype: Its antigen is unidentified.

V shed 0 bases and J 5 bases; nucleotides not matched to a gene: 8. The germline gives CDR1 GTSNPN, CDR2 SVGIG (reference sequence). The CDR3 is 16 amino acids. This clonotype originated in a human donor who received a COVID-19 vaccine. The J gene is TRBJ2-3, the V gene TRBV30; 10 bases agree with TRBD2. This sample comprised CD4+ T cells from blood, cultured in vitro, obtained before SARS-CoV-2 vaccination. CDR3 sequence (DNA): TGTGCCTGGAGTGTCTGGCCTAGCGGGGGCATAGATACGCAGTATTTT. Translation: CAWSVWPSGGIDTQYF.